This TCR beta chain was identified during a study of T cell responses to AZD1222 COVID-19 vaccine (dated by TCRdb to the early 2020s). Regarding the complete study: AZD1222 recipients given second doses at about 4 weeks or at about 12 weeks were pooled, since spike-specific TCR depth and breadth were not found to differ between the two schedules. Trial participants were enrolled by age into 18-55, 56-69 and 70-plus year subgroups, with roughly 150, 30 and 60 TCR-sequenced participants respectively. A total of 233 trial participants underwent TCR sequencing, of whom about 210 had received two doses of AZD1222 and roughly 26 had received two doses of the MenACWY control vaccine. What the work shows at the level of the full study, not this receptor alone: After two AZD1222 doses, both the breadth and the depth of spike-specific TCRs were significantly higher than at day 0 and than in MenACWY recipients. CD4 TCRs associated with the vaccine covered the entire spike protein, and the dominant responses were in regions 160-218 and 743-854. Most participants were white British and females outnumbered males, and the authors suggested that clonal diversity may have been underestimated. Reportedly, almost half of the unique spike-specific TCRs recognized epitopes lying outside the regions that are mutated in the B.1.351 and B.1.1.7 variants. In the small 56-69-year group, the increase in depth fell short of significance, most likely because of low power. Conclusions about previously exposed vaccinees are limited because only six or seven AZD1222 recipients were SARS-CoV-2 seropositive at baseline. Because no samples from the day 14 peak response were available, repertoires could be characterized only after the peak T cell response.

The CDR3 regions of human TCRbeta chains were analyzed by immunosequencing. The published analysis was carried out like this. TCRs in the repertoires were matched against a reference library of SARS-CoV-2-specific TCRs that had been generated with the MIRA antigen-specificity platform. Breadth was defined as the fraction of unique TCRs that were SARS-CoV-2-associated, and depth was defined as the fraction of total T cells that were SARS-CoV-2-associated. Using the MIRA data, each spike-specific TCR was assigned both to the spike region to which the TCR was reactive and to a CD4 or CD8 class. Log10-transformed breadth and depth values were compared by one-way ANOVA with Sidak's multiple comparisons tests. Here the immuneACCESS table is served through TCRdb, limited to in-frame sequences with V and J called. Missing clones are a known gap in these copies; in checked studies unresolved V genes cover under half, and the rest lacks a known reason. V and J calls and clone size are given by that table; D and trimming were obtained from the DNA. Within this sample are fewer than 150,000 clones, with 90% of them counted one time only. The ten top clones hold roughly 3.2% of the sample.

A word on this clone: Its binding antigen is unknown. Base quality data are lacking; no much larger clone is found one base away.

Per the germline V gene, SGHRS is the CDR1 and YFSETQ is the CDR2. There are 14 amino acids in the CDR3, from cysteine to phenylalanine inclusive. Solely the CDR3 DNA is kept, with 42 bases framed from the first base. V gives up 2 bases and J gives up 5 bases, and the segment between their germline ends measures 13 bases. What this sample's time point label stands for: baseline before first vaccination. Vaccinee samples came from UK trials COV001 and COV002, including a single-blind randomized controlled phase 2/3 trial of AZD1222 (ChAdOx1 nCoV-19) in healthy adults. For TCRbeta chain sequencing, PBMC samples from trial participants were taken at day 0 and at day 28 after the second dose.

The TCR comes from an adult in good health. Sequenced material: peripheral blood, taken on day 0 of AZD1222 vaccination. The chain joins TRBV5-1 to TRBJ1-2; the D segment cannot be called with confidence. The bases are TGCGCCAGCAGCTTCTCTGGGGAAGGATATGGCTACACCTTC. Its protein reads: CASSFSGEGYGYTF.